These 23 T cell receptor beta chains were all obtained from the same sample, sequenced in a study of radiation and T cells in renal cell carcinoma. Assay used: immunoSEQ multiplex PCR; TCRdb lists only in-frame clones, some missing. This sample yields just under 150,000 clones, of which 86% are seen a single time; about 17% belongs to the top ten. The sample's time point: blood 4 weeks post-SBRT, at nephrectomy. As for treatment: 15 Gy SBRT to primary tumor, nephrectomy 4 weeks later. Sequenced material: blood, taken from a patient whose treatment included radiotherapy and nephrectomy. Every receptor here comes from a woman between 50 and 59 years old with renal cell carcinoma.

The rearrangement links TRBV15 to TRBJ2-7; either TRBD1 or TRBD2 may supply D (5 bases each). Trimming pared 4 bases from V and 5 bases from J, leaving 15 bases between. Per the germline V gene, CDR1 is LNHNV and CDR2 is YYDKDF (reference sequence). The CDR3 is 14 residues long. DNA for the CDR3: TGTGCCACCAGCACAGACCTCCGAGGGGACGAGCAGTACTTC. Amino acid sequence: CATSTDLRGDEQYF.

This chain links TRBV28 with TRBJ1-2; D gene ambiguous. Germline values: CDR1 MDHEN, CDR2 SYDVKM. The length of the CDR3 is 11 residues. CDR3 nucleotide sequence: TGTGCTCTGCGGGCTAACTATGGCTACACCTTC. Its translation: CALRANYGYTF.

This chain links TRBV7-2 with TRBJ1-5; 9 positions agree with TRBD1. Germline CDR1 reads SGHTA; CDR2 reads FQGNSA. V was pared by 8 bases and J by 1 base, with 9 bases of the junction left unmatched. This CDR3 comprises 16 residues. This CDR3 is CASESGTGRSNQPQHF. CDR3 in DNA: TGTGCCAGCGAGTCCGGGACAGGGAGAAGCAATCAGCCCCAGCATTTT.

The chain uses TRBV7-6 and TRBJ2-2; no firm D call. Trimming stripped 1 base from V and 4 bases from J, with 13 bases between. Germline V CDR1 and CDR2: SGHVS, FNYEAQ. The CDR3 totals 16 residues. CDR3 region: CASSLGGSRGTGELFF. The CDR3 DNA reads as TGTGCCAGCAGCTTAGGGGGTAGCCGCGGCACCGGGGAGCTGTTTTTT.

The chain has TRBV7-9 and TRBJ1-5; maybe TRBD1 (5 bases). The CDR3 spans 13 residues. The germline V and J ends were trimmed by 1 base and 8 bases, with 9 bases remaining between them. The germline V gene has CDR1 SEHNR and CDR2 FQNEAQ (reference sequence). Here the CDR3 DNA reads TGTGCCAGCAGCTTAGGGGGAGGGGAGCCCCAGCATTTT. It yields the protein CASSLGGGEPQHF.

The chain carries TRBV27 and TRBJ1-1, with D tentatively TRBD1 (6 bases). This CDR3 is built from 12 residues. Looked up from germline, CDR1 is MNHEY and CDR2 is SMNVEV (reference sequence). Trimming left V 5 bases short and J 10 bases short, with 14 bases between. CDR3 protein: CASSPRGLGAFF. The CDR3 region has the DNA TGTGCCAGCAGTCCCCGGGGGCTGGGAGCTTTCTTT.

Of note for this clone: An end of the junction does not agree with germline; a read error may underlie this. This chain uses TRBV28 with TRBJ1-3, with 8 bases lining up with TRBD1. The germline gives CDR1 MDHEN, CDR2 SYDVKM. CDR3 size: 11 residues. The CDR3 reads CASSSGQGNRF. CDR3 nucleotides: TGTGCCAGCAGTTCAGGACAGGGTAATCGGTTT.

The chain combines TRBV18 with TRBJ2-3, with unresolved D. CDR3 length: 15 residues. The germline CDR1 and CDR2 sequences are KGHSH and LQKENI. V dropped 4 bases and J dropped 8 bases, with 19 bases sitting between them. CDR3: CASSRSVGGVGTQYF. DNA for the CDR3: TGTGCCAGCTCACGAAGCGTCGGTGGGGTGGGTACGCAGTATTTT.

This clone was counted only a few times. J is TRBJ1-5 and V is TRBV27, with no clear D. CDR1 and CDR2 from the germline V gene are MNHEY and SMNVEV (reference sequence). The CDR3 has 13 amino acids. V was clipped by 5 bases and J by 3 bases, with 8 bases between them. This CDR3 is CASSPLYNQPQHF. The CDR3 region has the DNA TGTGCCAGCAGTCCCCTTTACAATCAGCCCCAGCATTTT.

The V call is TRBV5-1, the J call TRBJ2-5; 8 bases are a match to TRBD2. Unmatched junction bases numbered 6, after V lost 6 bases and J lost 2 bases. This CDR3 contains 14 residues. CDR1 is SGHRS and CDR2 is YFSETQ in the germline V gene. The CDR3 protein is CASTPGGAQETQYF. As DNA, the CDR3 is TGCGCCAGCACTCCGGGGGGGGCACAAGAGACCCAGTACTTC.

This clone was seen more than once but under ten times. V gene TRBV7-9 combines with J gene TRBJ1-5, with D possibly TRBD1 on 5 matching bases. The V end was cut by 0 bases, the J end by 5 bases, with 11 bases between. CDR3 length: 15 amino acids. Germline assignment: CDR1 SEHNR and CDR2 FQNEAQ (reference sequence). The CDR3, as DNA: TGTGCCAGCAGCTTAGCAGGGACGGGAGATCAGCCCCAGCATTTT. Its protein product is CASSLAGTGDQPQHF.

This chain links TRBV4-3 with TRBJ2-1, with 14 nucleotides matching TRBD2. The ends lost 1 base at V and 8 bases at J; junction bases unmatched: 7. The CDR3 is 17 residues long. CDR1 and CDR2 from the germline V gene are LGHNA and YSLEER. Written as DNA, the CDR3 is TGCGCCAGCAGCCAAGTCTTGACTAGCGGGAGGGGGCATGAGCAGTTCTTC. As protein: CASSQVLTSGRGHEQFF.

The V gene is TRBV19, the J gene TRBJ1-3; possible D gene TRBD1, 5 bases. This CDR3 comprises 16 residues. From germline, CDR1 is LNHDA and CDR2 SQIVND (reference sequence). Trimming removed 9 bases from V and 0 bases from J, with 18 bases in between. CDR3 loop: CASLRGSGLSGNTIYF. The CDR3 bases are TGTGCCAGCCTTCGGGGCAGCGGGCTCTCTGGAAACACCATATATTTT.

J is TRBJ2-2 and V is TRBV6-4; D could derive from TRBD1 or TRBD2 (5 bases each). The CDR3 spans 15 residues. The germline V and J ends were trimmed by 4 bases and 4 bases, with 13 bases remaining between them. The germline V gene has CDR1 MRHNA and CDR2 SNTAGT. CDR3 bases: TGTGCCAGCAGTGCGGGACCGACAATCACCGGGGAGCTGTTTTTT. Translation gives CASSAGPTITGELFF.

The chain couples TRBV18 to TRBJ2-1; tentatively, D is TRBD1 or TRBD2 (6 bases each). Trimming took 4 bases from V and 0 from J, leaving 13 bases between them. Germline values: CDR1 KGHSH, CDR2 LQKENI. This CDR3 region has 16 residues. CDR3 protein: CASSRGDTSSYNEQFF. DNA for the CDR3: TGTGCCAGCTCACGCGGGGACACGAGCTCCTACAATGAGCAGTTCTTC.

The chain couples TRBV7-9 to TRBJ2-3, with TRBD2 as a possible D gene (5 bases). This CDR3 is built from 13 residues. Germline assignment: CDR1 SEHNR and CDR2 FQNEAQ (reference sequence). V lost 5 bases, J lost 4 bases, and 10 bases lay in between. The CDR3 region is CASSRAAADTQYF. The CDR3 DNA follows: TGTGCCAGCAGCCGAGCAGCGGCAGATACGCAGTATTTT.

The V and J genes are TRBV10-3 and TRBJ2-7; D uncertain. The CDR3 extends over 12 amino acids. Trimming left V 7 bases short and J 3 bases short, with 10 bases between. The germline V gene has CDR1 ENHRY and CDR2 SYGVKD. The CDR3 DNA reads as TGTGCCATCAAGGGCATGAACTACGAGCAGTACTTC. Its protein product is CAIKGMNYEQYF.

The chain uses TRBV19 and TRBJ2-7; no reliable D call. Germline loops: CDR1 LNHDA, CDR2 SQIVND (reference sequence). V was shortened by 6 bases and J by 2 bases, with 14 bases between the two germline ends. The CDR3 is 14 residues long. The CDR3 DNA is TGTGCCAGTAGGGAAGGGTCTTTAGCCTACGAGCAGTACTTC. Amino acids: CASREGSLAYEQYF.

The J gene is TRBJ2-5, the V gene TRBV7-8, with 10 bases aligning to TRBD2. This CDR3 is 16 amino acids long. In germline, CDR1 is SGHVS, CDR2 FQNEAQ. V shed 6 bases, J shed 5 bases, and the junction held 12 bases outside the gene matches. CDR3 in DNA: TGTGCCAGCAGTTCCAAAGTGGCTAGCGGGGGTGAGACCCAGTACTTC. This translates into CASSSKVASGGETQYF.

CDR3 bases: TGTGCCAGCAGTTCTTCCCCCAGGACACGGGTCTCCTACGAGCAGTACTTC. Translation: CASSSSPRTRVSYEQYF. The chain uses TRBV28 and TRBJ2-7, with a weak D call TRBD1 (5 bases). CDR3 length equals 17 residues. Germline CDR1 and CDR2: MDHEN and SYDVKM. V lost 4 bases to trimming and J lost 0 bases, with 19 bases between them.

This clone was seen a few times. The rearrangement links TRBV6-5 to TRBJ1-1, with TRBD1 as a possible D gene (6 bases). The ends were cut back, 5 bases at V and 5 bases at J, with 18 bases in the middle. CDR3 length equals 15 residues. The germline gives CDR1 MNHEY, CDR2 SVGAGI. The CDR3 loop reads CASSGTQGLVTEAFF. CDR3 nucleotide sequence: TGTGCCAGCAGTGGGACACAGGGTCTAGTGACTGAAGCTTTCTTT.

This chain uses TRBV18 with TRBJ2-5, with no clear D. This CDR3 comprises 14 residues. The V end was cut by 0 bases, the J end by 5 bases, with 10 bases between. CDR1 is KGHSH and CDR2 is LQKENI in the germline V gene. CDR3 loop: CASSPPGIWETQYF. As DNA, the CDR3 is TGTGCCAGCTCACCACCGGGGATTTGGGAGACCCAGTACTTC.

V is TRBV7-9 and J is TRBJ1-4; D is ambiguous. The V gene lost 1 base and the J gene lost 8 bases, with 11 bases spanning the gap. Germline V gives CDR1 SEHNR, CDR2 FQNEAQ (reference sequence). This CDR3 contains 14 residues. The DNA for the CDR3 is TGTGCCAGCAGCTTAGAGGGCAGGAGCGAAAAACTGTTTTTT. Its translation: CASSLEGRSEKLFF.